These 21 T cell receptor beta chains were sequenced from one sample in a study of T cell changes during pregnancy in multiple sclerosis. Profiling relied on immunoSEQ multiplex PCR, and the TCRdb table lists in-frame clones only, not all of them. The table lists about 120,000 clones, roughly 92% of them singletons. The source was peripheral blood, collected before pregnancy. These receptors were taken from a female donor with multiple sclerosis, enrolled in a pregnancy study.

V is TRBV5-5 and J is TRBJ1-2; tentative D call: TRBD1 (5 bases). The CDR3 length is 13 residues. Germline V lookup: CDR1 SGHKS, CDR2 YYEKEE (reference sequence). V was trimmed by 7 bases and J by 0 bases, leaving 10 bases between them. The CDR3 DNA reads as TGTGCCAGCCGGGGGGAAGCTAACTATGGCTACACCTTC. It is translated as CASRGEANYGYTF.

On this clone: This CDR3 is also generated by other DNA sequences in the sample. V gene TRBV19 combines with J gene TRBJ1-2; 7 bases line up with TRBD1. The CDR3 is made up of 15 amino acids. Germline CDR1 reads LNHDA; CDR2 reads SQIVND (reference sequence). J was trimmed by 1 base and V by 3 bases; bases with no gene match: 5. The chain's CDR3 is CASSIGGGINYGYTF. The CDR3 DNA sequence: TGTGCCAGTAGTATTGGAGGGGGCATTAACTATGGCTACACCTTC.

The V gene is TRBV6-4, the J gene TRBJ1-4; D is unclear. From germline, CDR1 is MRHNA and CDR2 SNTAGT. Trimming removed 3 bases from V and 2 bases from J, with 13 bases in between. CDR3 length equals 16 residues. The CDR3 loop is CASSESGLATNEKLFF. CDR3 sequence (DNA): TGTGCCAGCAGTGAAAGCGGGCTTGCTACTAATGAAAAACTGTTTTTT.

The J gene is TRBJ2-1, the V gene TRBV27; TRBD1 agrees at 7 bases. This CDR3 comprises 14 residues. V gave up 6 bases and J gave up 3 bases; unmatched junction bases: 5. Germline CDR1 and CDR2: MNHEY and SMNVEV (reference sequence). CDR3 DNA: TGTGCCAGCAGCATCCGGGACAGCTACAATGAGCAGTTCTTC. It codes for CASSIRDSYNEQFF.

The rearrangement links TRBV11-2 to TRBJ1-6; D perhaps matches TRBD1 (5 bases). Trimming stripped 7 bases from V and 10 bases from J, with 17 bases between. The CDR3 is 14 amino acids. Germline V gene lookup returns CDR1 SGHAT and CDR2 FQNNGV. The CDR3 DNA reads as TGTGCCAGCACTTTTATGCCGGGGGACTCACCCCTCCACTTT. Its translation: CASTFMPGDSPLHF.

The chain joins TRBV18 to TRBJ2-7, with 7 bases lining up with TRBD1. The ends lost 4 bases at V and 0 bases at J; junction bases unmatched: 3. The germline CDR1 and CDR2 sequences are KGHSH and LQKENI. The CDR3 sequence is 14 residues long. In DNA form, the CDR3 reads TGTGCCAGCTCACTTTGGGACAGCTCCTACGAGCAGTACTTC. This translates into CASSLWDSSYEQYF.

The V and J genes are TRBV28 and TRBJ2-3, with D possibly being TRBD1 (5 bases). Germline CDR1 MDHEN, CDR2 SYDVKM. This CDR3 is built from 11 residues. V shed 8 bases and J shed 5 bases, with 8 bases lying between them. CDR3 sequence: CASRTGDTQYF. The DNA for the CDR3 is TGTGCCAGCCGAACAGGAGATACGCAGTATTTT.

The chain joins TRBV27 to TRBJ2-7, with 10 bases matching TRBD1. The ends lost 5 bases at V and 0 bases at J; junction bases unmatched: 4. Germline loops: CDR1 MNHEY, CDR2 SMNVEV (reference sequence). The CDR3 has 15 residues. The CDR3 nucleotides read TGTGCCAGCAGTGTCCGGGACAGGGGCTCCTACGAGCAGTACTTC. It yields the protein CASSVRDRGSYEQYF.

This chain uses TRBV2 with TRBJ2-2; 12 nucleotides agree with TRBD1. V dropped 5 bases and J dropped 7; count of bases not matched to a gene: 8. CDR1 is SNHLY and CDR2 is FYNNEI in the germline V gene. The CDR3 runs to 16 residues. CDR3 sequence (DNA): TGTGCCAGCAGTTCCCGGGACAGGGGGCAAGGCGGGGAGCTGTTTTTT. Translation: CASSSRDRGQGGELFF.

The table lists this clone with a count of one. The rearrangement uses TRBV5-6 and TRBJ1-2; 10 bases align to TRBD1. The CDR3 length is 15 residues. CDR1 and CDR2 (germline): SGHDT, YYEEEE. Losses at the gene ends were 4 bases for V and 1 base for J; bases not matched to a gene: 4. The CDR3 DNA sequence: TGTGCCAGCAGCGGTGACAGGGGGCGTAACTATGGCTACACCTTC. Its translation: CASSGDRGRNYGYTF.

This clone was recorded once. The rearrangement links TRBV9 to TRBJ1-1; 8 bases line up with TRBD1. CDR1 and CDR2 from the germline V gene are SGDLS and YYNGEE. V lost 4 bases, J lost 7 bases, and 9 bases stayed unmatched. The CDR3 extends over 14 amino acids. CDR3: CASSPSRGQGEAFF. The CDR3 bases are TGTGCCAGCAGCCCCAGTCGAGGACAGGGTGAAGCTTTCTTT.

On this clone: Other DNA sequences of this sample code for an identical CDR3. The chain couples TRBV29-1 to TRBJ1-3, with 7 bases lining up with TRBD1. CDR1 and CDR2 from the germline V gene are SQVTM and ANQGSEA. Unmatched junction bases numbered 8, after V lost 6 bases and J lost 3 bases. The CDR3 has 14 amino acids. Here the CDR3 reads CSVDETGSGNTIYF. Here the CDR3 DNA reads TGCAGCGTGGACGAGACAGGGAGTGGAAACACCATATATTTT.

The sample holds one count of this clone. The chain carries TRBV6-1 and TRBJ2-2; 10 nucleotides align to TRBD2. This CDR3 is 16 amino acids long. The V segment lost 1 base and the J segment 3 bases; nucleotides outside the gene matches: 2. Germline V gene sequence: CDR1 MNHNS, CDR2 SASEGT. DNA of the CDR3: TGTGCCAGCAGTGAAGAGCGGGGGGGGGACACCGGGGAGCTGTTTTTT. This sequence encodes CASSEERGGDTGELFF.

The rearrangement links TRBV30 to TRBJ1-4; D perhaps matches TRBD1 (6 bases). V lost 2 bases to trimming and J lost 8 bases, with 12 bases between them. The CDR3 is 13 amino acids. Germline V gives CDR1 GTSNPN, CDR2 SVGIG (reference sequence). The CDR3 DNA reads as TGTGCCTGGAGTACAGGGAGAGTGGAAAAACTGTTTTTT. This sequence encodes CAWSTGRVEKLFF.

The V gene is TRBV19, the J gene TRBJ2-3; 8 bases fit TRBD2. Germline trimming cut 4 bases from V and 5 bases from J; bases unmatched to any gene: 5. The germline gives CDR1 LNHDA, CDR2 SQIVND (reference sequence). This CDR3 has 14 residues. Written as DNA, the CDR3 is TGTGCCAGTAGTACTACTAGCGGAGGAGATACGCAGTATTTT. Translating it yields CASSTTSGGDTQYF.

The gene calls are TRBV18 and TRBJ2-2, with 7 bases aligning to TRBD1. In germline, CDR1 is KGHSH, CDR2 LQKENI. The length of the CDR3 is 14 residues. The junction had 5 bases not matched to a gene; V was cut back by 4 bases and J by 6 bases. CDR3 sequence: CASSRGGEAGELFF. CDR3 sequence (DNA): TGTGCCAGCTCACGAGGGGGCGAGGCCGGGGAGCTGTTTTTT.

This clone appeared a single time. The gene calls are TRBV19 and TRBJ1-1; D uncertain. V lost 6 bases, J lost 5 bases, and 13 bases lay in between. The CDR3 contains 13 residues. Germline loops: CDR1 LNHDA, CDR2 SQIVND (reference sequence). The CDR3 region is CASRDLGGTEAFF. The CDR3 region has the DNA TGTGCCAGTAGGGACTTGGGAGGGACTGAAGCTTTCTTT.

The chain recombines TRBV27 with TRBJ1-1; 9 bases are a match to TRBD1. This CDR3 spans 15 amino acids. Germline V lookup: CDR1 MNHEY, CDR2 SMNVEV (reference sequence). V lost 5 bases, J lost 3 bases, and 7 bases stayed unmatched. Here the CDR3 DNA reads TGTGCCAGCAGTGGGGGGGACAGGGTGGACACTGAAGCTTTCTTT. Its protein is CASSGGDRVDTEAFF.

The chain is built from TRBV28 and TRBJ2-7; a possible D gene is TRBD2 (6 bases). V was shortened by 2 bases and J by 0 bases, with 14 bases between the two germline ends. The CDR3 covers 16 residues. Germline V gene data show CDR1 as MDHEN and CDR2 as SYDVKM. The CDR3 sequence is CASSLPDRGSSYEQYF. The CDR3 region has the DNA TGTGCCAGCAGTTTACCGGACCGGGGGAGCTCCTACGAGCAGTACTTC. The complete variable domain, with remaining parts taken from reference TRBV28 and TRBJ2-7, reads DVKVTQSSRYLVKRTGEKVFLECVQDMDHENMFWYRQDPGLGLRLIYFSYDVKMKEKGDIPEGYSVSREKKERFSLILESASTNQTSMYLCASSLPDRGSSYEQYFGPGTRLTVT.

This sequence joins TRBV28 and TRBJ2-2; 8 positions match TRBD2. Germline CDR1 reads MDHEN; CDR2 reads SYDVKM. This CDR3 region has 15 residues. With V trimmed by 5 bases and J by 2 bases, 4 bases remained unmatched. Written as DNA, the CDR3 is TGTGCCAGCAGTCAAACTAGCGGAAACACCGGGGAGCTGTTTTTT. Protein: CASSQTSGNTGELFF.

The CDR3 loop is CASSWTGTSFDEQYF. CDR3 sequence (DNA): TGTGCCAGCAGTTGGACGGGGACTAGTTTCGACGAGCAGTACTTC. The chain combines TRBV6-5 with TRBJ2-7, with 8 bases lining up with TRBD2. V trimming: 4 bases; J trimming: 5 bases; junction bases outside the gene matches: 10. Germline V lookup: CDR1 MNHEY, CDR2 SVGAGI. The CDR3 extends over 15 amino acids.